These 15 T cell receptor beta chains share one sample of origin, sequenced in a study of early T cells in non-severe SARS-CoV-2 infection. TCRdb re-analysed the 5' RACE reads in MiXCR, keeping a single row per CDR3 protein. The table lists about 63,000 distinct CDR3 sequences, 10% to 15% of them singletons. Sequencing was performed on whole blood. The receptors were sampled from an adult who was a healthcare worker with PCR-confirmed SARS-CoV-2 infection or an uninfected control (not recorded which).

The chain links TRBV7-9 to TRBJ1-6; D may be TRBD1 (6 bases). The CDR3 runs to 15 residues. V was shortened by 1 base and J by 5 bases, with 9 bases between the two germline ends. Germline values: CDR1 SEHNR, CDR2 FQNEAQ (reference sequence). The CDR3 bases are TGTGCCAGCAGCTTAGAGACAGGTCATAATTCACCCCTCCACTTT. This encodes CASSLETGHNSPLHF.

This clonotype was picked up many times. The chain links TRBV6-5 to TRBJ2-5; D may be TRBD2 (7 bases). V was pared by 5 bases and J by 7 bases, with 20 bases between. The CDR3 is 15 amino acids. The germline V gene has CDR1 MNHEY and CDR2 SVGAGI. The CDR3 DNA is TGTGCCAGCAGTGACGCGGGGAGGGGGTCGCTGACCCAGTACTTC. It yields the protein CASSDAGRGSLTQYF.

This clonotype was counted at least ten times. The chain couples TRBV7-9 to TRBJ1-1; D gene uncertain. The V gene's germline CDR1 is SEHNR and CDR2 FQNEAQ (reference sequence). The V gene lost 2 bases and the J gene lost 10 bases, with 11 bases spanning the gap. CDR3 length equals 12 residues. CDR3 coding DNA: TGTGCCAGCAGCTTAACCCGCGGGTTAGCTTTCTTT. This gives the protein CASSLTRGLAFF.

The chain employs TRBV2 and TRBJ1-1; D call uncertain. The V gene lost 6 bases and the J gene lost 7 bases, with 6 bases spanning the gap. The CDR3 is 10 amino acids. Germline CDR1 and CDR2: SNHLY and FYNNEI. CDR3 region: CASSPLEAFF. CDR3 in DNA: TGTGCCAGCAGCCCCCTTGAAGCTTTCTTT.

This chain connects TRBV7-2 to TRBJ2-7; D possibly corresponds to TRBD1 (5 bases). CDR1 is SGHTA, CDR2 FQGNSA, per germline. V was shortened by 2 bases and J by 2 bases, with 10 bases between the two germline ends. This CDR3 has 14 amino acids. The CDR3 here is CASSLPPTAYEQYF. In DNA form, the CDR3 reads TGTGCCAGCAGCTTACCCCCGACAGCCTACGAGCAGTACTTC.

This clonotype occurred many times. J is TRBJ2-3 and V is TRBV2; 7 bases match TRBD1. This CDR3 region has 12 residues. Germline V gene sequence: CDR1 SNHLY, CDR2 FYNNEI. J gave up 7 bases and V 7 bases, and 5 bases lay outside the gene matches. The CDR3 bases are TGTGCCAGCAAAGGGGGCCTCCATACGCAGTATTTT. Protein sequence: CASKGGLHTQYF.

V gene TRBV29-1 combines with J gene TRBJ2-3; tentatively, D is TRBD2 (6 bases). CDR3 length: 13 residues. Trimming removed 7 bases at V and 5 bases at J, with 16 bases between. In germline, CDR1 is SQVTM, CDR2 ANQGSEA. Here the CDR3 reads CSAPVSRGDTQYF. CDR3 nucleotide sequence: TGCAGCGCCCCGGTCTCGCGGGGAGATACGCAGTATTTT.

This clonotype has a count of ten or more. The chain couples TRBV2 to TRBJ1-2; 8 bases map to TRBD1. V shed 3 bases, J shed 8 bases, and the junction held 2 bases outside the gene matches. This CDR3 has 12 amino acids. The germline gives CDR1 SNHLY, CDR2 FYNNEI. The CDR3 region has the DNA TGTGCCAGCAGTGAGGACAGGGAGGGCTACACCTTC. The encoded protein is CASSEDREGYTF.

This clonotype occurred many times. The chain joins TRBV29-1 to TRBJ2-3, with 8 positions matching TRBD1. The V gene's germline CDR1 is SQVTM and CDR2 ANQGSEA. CDR3 size: 15 residues. V was pared by 7 bases and J by 2 bases, with 11 bases of the junction left unmatched. This CDR3 reads CSGAGTGDNTDTQYF. CDR3 DNA sequence: TGCAGCGGGGCCGGGACAGGAGATAACACAGATACGCAGTATTTT.

This clonotype came up many times. The chain couples TRBV19 to TRBJ1-5; TRBD1 is a possible D gene (5 bases). Trimming removed 6 bases from V and 4 bases from J, with 13 bases in between. The CDR3 is 14 residues long. Per germline, CDR1 LNHDA and CDR2 SQIVND (reference sequence). Here the CDR3 reads CASRVRQNNQPQHF. CDR3 nucleotide sequence: TGTGCCAGTAGAGTCCGACAGAATAATCAGCCCCAGCATTTT.

This clonotype has ten or more counts. The V gene is TRBV20-1, the J gene TRBJ2-7, with D hard to call. Trimming took 0 bases from V and 6 from J, leaving 15 bases between them. Germline loops: CDR1 DFQATT, CDR2 SNEGSKA (reference sequence). The CDR3 has 14 residues. DNA for the CDR3: TGCAGTGCTAGAGATTCCTGGGGTGGTGCCGAGCAGTACTTC. Protein product: CSARDSWGGAEQYF.

This clonotype has only a few counts. The V gene is TRBV5-1, the J gene TRBJ2-7; tentatively, D is TRBD1 (6 bases). CDR3 length: 9 amino acids. Germline lookup yields CDR1 SGHRS and CDR2 YFSETQ. V shed 10 bases and J shed 6 bases, with 8 bases lying between them. Written as DNA, the CDR3 is TGCGCCGTCAGGGGCGAGCAGTACTTC. It is translated as CAVRGEQYF.

This clonotype was found many times. The gene calls are TRBV19 and TRBJ2-1; 12 bases map to TRBD2. The CDR3 is made up of 15 amino acids. V lost 8 bases and J lost 0; bases outside the gene matches: 2. Germline assignment: CDR1 LNHDA and CDR2 SQIVND (reference sequence). The CDR3 nucleotides are TGTGCCAGTCTAGCGGGGGGGCTCTCCTACAATGAGCAGTTCTTC. This translates into CASLAGGLSYNEQFF.

This clonotype was seen at least ten times. The V call is TRBV2, the J call TRBJ2-5, with D possibly TRBD1 on 5 matching bases. The CDR3 runs to 15 residues. The germline V gene encodes CDR1 SNHLY and CDR2 FYNNEI. V was pared by 2 bases and J by 4 bases, with 14 bases between. In nucleotides, the CDR3 is TGTGCCAGCAGTGAAAACAGGAATTTACGAGAGACCCAGTACTTC. Translating it yields CASSENRNLRETQYF.

This clonotype was counted many times. The rearrangement links TRBV3-1 to TRBJ1-2, with D hard to call. V was trimmed by 0 bases and J by 7 bases, leaving 9 bases between them. CDR3 length: 13 amino acids. CDR1 is LGHDT, CDR2 YNNKEL, per germline (reference sequence). CDR3 loop: CASSQDGRVGYTF. CDR3 bases: TGTGCCAGCAGCCAAGACGGAAGGGTTGGCTACACCTTC.